The source of this T cell receptor beta chain is a study of blood T cells in healthy people across ages. The authors ran a second PCR of 7 to 11 cycles using a sample-barcoded 5' primer and a J-beta primer mix. Each single sample gave us at least 2.5 million CDR3-containing paired-end reads. TCRdb processed the 5' RACE reads anew with MiXCR; each CDR3 protein has one entry. Of roughly 1.6 million distinct CDR3 sequences detected, about 35% appear once; the ten largest clones hold 10% to 12%. The germline CDR1 and CDR2 sequences are SGHAT and FQNNGV. The V gene lost 4 bases and the J gene lost 2 bases, with 18 bases spanning the gap. The CDR3 covers 16 residues. Total RNA extracted from each sample amounted to at least 6 micrograms.

This TCR derives from a woman under 40 in good health. The sample consisted of blood. The rearrangement joins TRBV11-2 to TRBJ2-7, with TRBD2 as a possible D gene (6 bases). CDR3 residues: CASSSLRAGGTYEQYF. The CDR3, as DNA: TGTGCCAGCAGCTCCCTTCGAGCGGGCGGCACCTACGAGCAGTACTTC.